This T cell receptor beta chain originates from a study of blood T cell repertoires in COVID-19. Study at large: The study drew acute and convalescent COVID-19 samples from the United States, Italy and Spain. T cells, B-cell-depleted T cells, or PBMCs supplied cDNA or gDNA.

The CDR3 spans 16 residues. V lost 3 bases and J lost 6; bases outside the gene matches: 11. Germline V lookup: CDR1 SEHNR, CDR2 FQNEAQ (reference sequence). Authors' analysis steps: Reference gene primer amplification gave estimated nucleated cell counts. Assay used: immunoSEQ multiplex PCR; TCRdb lists only in-frame clones, some missing. V and J calls plus clone size are reproduced from that table; the DNA served to infer D and trimming. The sample has about 120,000 clones; about 90% are singletons. The sequencing input was peripheral blood. The clonotype was recovered from a human donor in a cohort sampled during active COVID-19. The chain couples TRBV7-9 to TRBJ1-1, with TRBD1 matching over 9 bases. CDR3 coding DNA: TGTGCCAGCAGCTTGATATCAGGGACAGGGAATTCTGAAGCTTTCTTT. Translation: CASSLISGTGNSEAFF.